This T cell receptor (beta chain) was identified during a study of cytomegalovirus exposure and HLA in healthy donors. Study results and limitations: The authors listed 150 or so TCR beta chains as cytomegalovirus-associated. The study assumed roughly uniform donor sequencing depth for presence/absence analyses. When a later analysis was performed, an Asian-associated ancestry cluster reportedly had fewer N-insertions than the approximately 680-donor mean.

Donors were nominally healthy when sampled, though unrecorded immune exposures were likely. Trimming stripped 5 bases from V and 0 bases from J, with 12 bases between. This CDR3 has 15 residues. Germline CDR1 is SEHNR and CDR2 is FQNEAQ (reference sequence). This clone showed up just a few times. Its antigen is undetermined. Both 60 Vbeta primers and 13 Jbeta primers went into the PCR. Repertoires were generated with immunoSEQ multiplex PCR, while TCRdb's copy carries only in-frame clones and drops some. The sample lists about 76,000 clones, 78% occurring once. The sample was PBMCs. This receptor was taken from a woman aged 40 to 50 in good health and CMV-seropositive. The chain uses TRBV7-9 and TRBJ2-3; weak D call: TRBD2 (6 bases). The DNA for the CDR3 is TGTGCCAGCAGCGTGCGGGGATTTAGCACAGATACGCAGTATTTT. This encodes CASSVRGFSTDTQYF.